Each of the 4 T cell receptor beta chains below was sequenced from the same sample in a study of blood T cells in healthy people across ages. The authors ran a second PCR of roughly 6 to 12 cycles using a sample-barcoded 5' primer and a J-beta primer mix. In TCRdb, the 5' RACE reads were re-called with MiXCR into one record per CDR3 protein. The sample includes some 1.5 million distinct CDR3 sequences, under 30% of them seen just once. Sequenced input: blood. The receptors were gathered from a woman between 25 and 40 years old in good health.

The chain combines TRBV20-1 with TRBJ2-3, with D perhaps TRBD2 (5 bases). The ends were cut back, 1 base at V and 4 bases at J, with 18 bases in the middle. The CDR3 has 16 amino acids. Germline CDR1 DFQATT, CDR2 SNEGSKA (reference sequence). CDR3 protein: CSARGLTSGGSDTQYF. The CDR3 nucleotides are TGCAGTGCTAGAGGGCTGACGAGCGGAGGCTCAGATACGCAGTATTTT.

The V and J genes are TRBV5-1 and TRBJ2-5; perhaps TRBD2 as D (7 bases). Germline V gene data show CDR1 as SGHRS and CDR2 as YFSETQ. Trimming took 1 base from V and 0 from J, leaving 13 bases between them. CDR3 length: 16 amino acids. The CDR3 DNA reads TGCGCCAGCAGCTTGCGTGCGGGGGCGTACCAAGAGACCCAGTACTTC. Translating gives CASSLRAGAYQETQYF.

CDR3 nucleotides: TGTGCCAGCAGTAGATCCGTTGTGTCTAATTCACCCCTCCACTTT. It encodes CASSRSVVSNSPLHF. The genes are TRBV27 and TRBJ1-6; D not resolved. This CDR3 is built from 15 residues. The germline CDR1 and CDR2 sequences are MNHEY and SMNVEV (reference sequence). V shed 5 bases and J shed 6 bases, with 14 bases lying between them.

This clonotype has a handful of counts. V gene TRBV24-1 combines with J gene TRBJ2-5; TRBD2 might be the D (6 bases). Trimming removed 3 bases at V and 5 bases at J, with 12 bases between. Germline CDR1 reads KGHDR; CDR2 reads SFDVKD. This CDR3 spans 14 amino acids. The CDR3 region is CATSDGLFTETQYF. The DNA of the CDR3 is TGTGCCACCAGTGATGGACTATTCACGGAGACCCAGTACTTC.